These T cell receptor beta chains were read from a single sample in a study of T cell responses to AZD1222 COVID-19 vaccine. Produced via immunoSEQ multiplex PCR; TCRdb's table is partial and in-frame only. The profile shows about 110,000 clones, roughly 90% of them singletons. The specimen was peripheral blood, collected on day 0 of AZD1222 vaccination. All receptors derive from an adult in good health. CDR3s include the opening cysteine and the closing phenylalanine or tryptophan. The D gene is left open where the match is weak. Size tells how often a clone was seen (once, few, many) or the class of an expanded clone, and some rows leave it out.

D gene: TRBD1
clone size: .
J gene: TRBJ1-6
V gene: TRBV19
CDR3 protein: CASSARDRGGSPLHF
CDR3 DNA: TGTGCCAGTAGTGCCCGGGACAGGGGAGGTTCACCCCTCCACTTT

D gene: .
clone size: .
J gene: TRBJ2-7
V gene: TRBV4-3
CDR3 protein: CASSPGSGPWEQYF
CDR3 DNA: TGCGCCAGCAGCCCGGGTAGCGGACCTTGGGAGCAGTACTTC

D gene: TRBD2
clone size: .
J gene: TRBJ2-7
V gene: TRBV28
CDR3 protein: CASSLTLGGGSSYEQYF
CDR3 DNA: TGTGCCAGCAGTTTGACCCTCGGGGGGGGAAGCTCCTACGAGCAGTACTTC

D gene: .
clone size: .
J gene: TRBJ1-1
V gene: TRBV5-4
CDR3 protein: CASSHEYGGDTEAFF
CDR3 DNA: TGTGCCAGCAGCCACGAGTACGGGGGTGACACTGAAGCTTTCTTT

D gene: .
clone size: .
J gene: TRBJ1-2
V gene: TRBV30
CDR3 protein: CAWSVLGAGGYTF
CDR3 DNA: TGTGCCTGGAGTGTACTAGGGGCGGGAGGCTACACCTTC

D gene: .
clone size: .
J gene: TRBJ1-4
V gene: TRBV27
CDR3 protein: CASSSGGRGEKLFF
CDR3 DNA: TGTGCCAGCAGTTCGGGGGGGCGAGGAGAAAAACTGTTTTTT

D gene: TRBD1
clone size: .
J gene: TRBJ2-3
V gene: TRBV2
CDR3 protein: CASSGLSGGPDTQYF
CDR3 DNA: TGTGCCAGCAGTGGTCTTTCAGGGGGCCCAGATACGCAGTATTTT

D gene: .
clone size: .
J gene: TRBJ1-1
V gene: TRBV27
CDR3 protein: CASSLRQGRMNTEAFF
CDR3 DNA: TGTGCCAGCAGTTTACGGCAGGGGCGCATGAACACTGAAGCTTTCTTT

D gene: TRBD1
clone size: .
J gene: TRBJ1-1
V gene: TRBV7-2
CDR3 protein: CASSRTGTGGTEAFF
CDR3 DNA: TGTGCCAGCAGCAGAACCGGGACAGGGGGCACTGAAGCTTTCTTT

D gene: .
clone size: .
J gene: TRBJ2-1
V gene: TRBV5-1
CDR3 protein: CASPPRPVLDEQFF
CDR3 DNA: TGCGCCAGCCCCCCCAGGCCCGTCCTCGATGAGCAGTTCTTC

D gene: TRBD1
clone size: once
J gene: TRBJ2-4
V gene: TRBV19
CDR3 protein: CASSMTGDLAKNIQYF
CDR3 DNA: TGTGCCAGTAGTATGACAGGGGATCTAGCCAAAAACATTCAGTACTTC

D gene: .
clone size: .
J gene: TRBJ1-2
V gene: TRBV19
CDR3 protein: CASSRPTGFYGYTF
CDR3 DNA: TGTGCCAGTTCCCGACCCACAGGGTTCTATGGCTACACCTTC

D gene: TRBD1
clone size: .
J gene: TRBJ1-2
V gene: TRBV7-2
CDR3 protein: CASSLNRDRVGGYTF
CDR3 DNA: TGTGCCAGCAGCTTAAATAGGGACAGGGTGGGAGGCTACACCTTC

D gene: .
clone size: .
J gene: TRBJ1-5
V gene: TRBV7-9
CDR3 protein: CASSLGYGYDQPQHF
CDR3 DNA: TGTGCCAGCAGCTTAGGGTATGGTTACGATCAGCCCCAGCATTTT

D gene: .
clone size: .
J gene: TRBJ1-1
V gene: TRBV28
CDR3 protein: CASSLVVTNTEAFF
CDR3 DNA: TGTGCCAGCAGTCTGGTCGTGACGAACACTGAAGCTTTCTTT

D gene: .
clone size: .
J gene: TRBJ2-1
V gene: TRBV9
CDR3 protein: CASSVRLNNEQFF
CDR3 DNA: TGTGCCAGCAGCGTTAGACTTAACAATGAGCAGTTCTTC

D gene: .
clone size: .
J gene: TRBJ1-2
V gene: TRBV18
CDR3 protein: CASSPKGYYGYTF
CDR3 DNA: TGTGCCAGCTCACCAAAGGGGTACTATGGCTACACCTTC

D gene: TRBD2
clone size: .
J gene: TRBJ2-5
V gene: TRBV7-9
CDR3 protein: CASSLRRGLAGQETQYF
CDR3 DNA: TGTGCCAGCAGCTTAAGGAGGGGACTAGCGGGGCAAGAGACCCAGTACTTC

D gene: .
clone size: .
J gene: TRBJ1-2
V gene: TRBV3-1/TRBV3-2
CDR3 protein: CASSQAGVSYGYTF
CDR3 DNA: TGTGCCAGCAGCCAAGCGGGTGTCAGCTATGGCTACACCTTC

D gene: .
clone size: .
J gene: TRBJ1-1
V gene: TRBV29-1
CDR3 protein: CSVAGRMNTEAFF
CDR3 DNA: TGCAGCGTGGCGGGACGGATGAACACTGAAGCTTTCTTT

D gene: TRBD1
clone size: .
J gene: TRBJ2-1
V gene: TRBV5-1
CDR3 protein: CASSPTGYNEQFF
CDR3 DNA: TGCGCCAGCAGCCCGACAGGGTACAATGAGCAGTTCTTC

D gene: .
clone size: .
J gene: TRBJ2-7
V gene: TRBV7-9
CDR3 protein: CASSPLGGYEQYF
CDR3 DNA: TGTGCCAGCAGCCCCTTGGGTGGATACGAGCAGTACTTC

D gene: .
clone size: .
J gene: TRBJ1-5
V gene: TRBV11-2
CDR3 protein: CASSRTGDSNQPQHF
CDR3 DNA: TGTGCCAGCAGCCGTACAGGAGACTCAAATCAGCCCCAGCATTTT

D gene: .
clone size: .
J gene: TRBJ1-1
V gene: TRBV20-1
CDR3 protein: CRPSGNTEAFF
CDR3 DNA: TGCAGGCCTAGCGGGAACACTGAAGCTTTCTTT

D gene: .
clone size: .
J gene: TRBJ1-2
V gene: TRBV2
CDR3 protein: CASSEDGGHSYGYTF
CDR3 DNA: TGTGCCAGCAGTGAAGACGGGGGGCACAGCTATGGCTACACCTTC

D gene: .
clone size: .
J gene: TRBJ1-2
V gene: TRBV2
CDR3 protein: CASSVDYGYTF
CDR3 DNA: TGTGCCAGCAGTGTGGATTATGGCTACACCTTC

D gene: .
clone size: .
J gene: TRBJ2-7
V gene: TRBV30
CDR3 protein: CAWSNVGPEQYF
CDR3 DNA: TGTGCCTGGAGTAACGTGGGGCCCGAGCAGTACTTC

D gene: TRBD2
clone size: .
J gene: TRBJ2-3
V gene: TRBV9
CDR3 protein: CASSVVGLAGDGNTQYF
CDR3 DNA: TGTGCCAGCAGCGTAGTCGGACTAGCGGGTGATGGGAATACGCAGTATTTT

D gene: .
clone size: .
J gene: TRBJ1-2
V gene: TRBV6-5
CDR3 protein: CASSYSSGFGYTF
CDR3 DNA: TGTGCCAGCAGTTACTCGTCAGGGTTTGGCTACACCTTC

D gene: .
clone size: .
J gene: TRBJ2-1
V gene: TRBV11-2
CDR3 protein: CASSLAQGEQFF
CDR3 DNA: TGTGCCAGCAGCTTAGCCCAGGGTGAGCAGTTCTTC

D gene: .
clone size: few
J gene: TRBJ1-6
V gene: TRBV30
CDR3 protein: CAWTSGYNSPLHF
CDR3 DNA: TGTGCCTGGACCTCGGGCTATAATTCACCCCTCCACTTT

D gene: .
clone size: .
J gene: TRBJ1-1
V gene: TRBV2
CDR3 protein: CASSEFQSHTEAFF
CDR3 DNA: TGTGCCAGCAGTGAATTCCAATCCCACACTGAAGCTTTCTTT

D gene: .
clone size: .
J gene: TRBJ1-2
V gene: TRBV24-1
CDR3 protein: CATSSDAYGYTF
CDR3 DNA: TGTGCCACAAGTTCGGATGCTTATGGCTACACCTTC

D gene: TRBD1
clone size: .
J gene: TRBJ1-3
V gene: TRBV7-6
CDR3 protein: CASSLYSPTGKYPRASGNTIYF
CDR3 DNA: TGTGCCAGCAGCTTATACTCACCGACAGGGAAATACCCTCGAGCCTCTGGAAACACCATATATTTT

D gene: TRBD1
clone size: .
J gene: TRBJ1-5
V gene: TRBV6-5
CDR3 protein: CASSTGTGLNQPQHF
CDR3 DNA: TGTGCCAGCAGCACCGGGACAGGGTTAAATCAGCCCCAGCATTTT

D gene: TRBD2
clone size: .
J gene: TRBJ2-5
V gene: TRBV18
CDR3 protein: CASSRTSGGIQETQYF
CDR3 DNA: TGTGCCAGCTCAAGGACTAGCGGGGGGATCCAAGAGACCCAGTACTTC

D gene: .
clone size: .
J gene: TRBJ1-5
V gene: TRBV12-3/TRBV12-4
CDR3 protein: CASSYAPNQPQHF
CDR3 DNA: TGTGCCAGCAGTTACGCGCCCAATCAGCCCCAGCATTTT

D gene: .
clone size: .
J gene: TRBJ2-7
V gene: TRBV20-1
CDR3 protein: CSAVDLYEQYF
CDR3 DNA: TGCAGTGCTGTGGACCTGTACGAGCAGTACTTC

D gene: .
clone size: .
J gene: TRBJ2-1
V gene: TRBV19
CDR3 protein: CASSIFRRGGNNEQFF
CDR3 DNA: TGTGCCAGTAGTATTTTTCGGCGGGGCGGGAACAATGAGCAGTTCTTC

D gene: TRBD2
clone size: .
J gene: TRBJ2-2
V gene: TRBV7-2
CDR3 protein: CASSPGLAGLGTGELFF
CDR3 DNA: TGTGCCAGCAGCCCGGGACTAGCGGGATTGGGAACCGGGGAGCTGTTTTTT

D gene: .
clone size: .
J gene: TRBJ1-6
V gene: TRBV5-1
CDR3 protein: CASSLAGGTESPLHF
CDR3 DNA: TGCGCCAGCAGCTTGGCCGGGGGGACCGAGTCACCCCTCCACTTT

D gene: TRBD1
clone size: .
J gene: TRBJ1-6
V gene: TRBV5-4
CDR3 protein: CASSLTGGVGPLHF
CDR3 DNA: TGTGCCAGCAGCTTAACAGGGGGAGTAGGGCCCCTCCACTTT

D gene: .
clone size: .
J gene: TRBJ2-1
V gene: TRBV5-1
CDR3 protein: CASSQGALAGYNEQFF
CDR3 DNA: TGCGCCAGCAGCCAAGGGGCTCTAGCTGGCTACAATGAGCAGTTCTTC

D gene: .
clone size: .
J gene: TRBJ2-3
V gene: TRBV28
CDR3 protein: CASSVPGGGVTDTQYF
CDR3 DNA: TGTGCCAGCAGTGTCCCCGGGGGCGGGGTAACAGATACGCAGTATTTT

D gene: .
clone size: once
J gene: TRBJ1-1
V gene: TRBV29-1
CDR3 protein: CSALSGGSNTEAFF
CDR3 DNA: TGCAGCGCGCTCTCGGGGGGATCCAACACTGAAGCTTTCTTT

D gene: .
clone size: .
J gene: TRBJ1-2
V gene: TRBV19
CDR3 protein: CASSMEGPNYGYTF
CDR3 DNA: TGTGCCAGTAGTATGGAGGGTCCTAACTATGGCTACACCTTC

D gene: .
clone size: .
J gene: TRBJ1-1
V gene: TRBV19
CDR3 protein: CASSIGRGTLDTEAFF
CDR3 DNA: TGTGCCAGTAGTATAGGTCGGGGGACCCTGGACACTGAAGCTTTCTTT

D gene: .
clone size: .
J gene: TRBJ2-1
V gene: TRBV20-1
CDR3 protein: CSASGRGYNEQFF
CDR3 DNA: TGCAGTGCTAGTGGTAGAGGGTACAATGAGCAGTTCTTC

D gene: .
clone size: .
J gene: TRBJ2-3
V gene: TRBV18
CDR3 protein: CASSPGVAASTDTQYF
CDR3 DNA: TGTGCCAGCTCACCAGGGGTAGCGGCTAGCACAGATACGCAGTATTTT

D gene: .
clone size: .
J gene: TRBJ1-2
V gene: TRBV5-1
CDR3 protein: CASSLLDTYGYTF
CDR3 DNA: TGCGCCAGCAGCCTCTTGGACACCTATGGCTACACCTTC

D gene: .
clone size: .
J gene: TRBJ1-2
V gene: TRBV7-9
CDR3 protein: CASSLDSAAPYGYTF
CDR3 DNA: TGTGCCAGCAGCTTAGATTCGGCGGCGCCCTATGGCTACACCTTC

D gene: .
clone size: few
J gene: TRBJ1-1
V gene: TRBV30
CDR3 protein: CAWSNTEAFF
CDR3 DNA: TGTGCCTGGAGTAACACTGAAGCTTTCTTT

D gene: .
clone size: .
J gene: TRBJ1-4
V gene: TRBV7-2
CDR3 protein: CASSLNRVNEKLFF
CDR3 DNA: TGTGCCAGCAGCTTAAACAGGGTTAATGAAAAACTGTTTTTT

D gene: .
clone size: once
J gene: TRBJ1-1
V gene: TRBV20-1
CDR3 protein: CSASRGVPFF
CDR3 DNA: TGCAGTGCTAGTCGGGGAGTACCTTTCTTT

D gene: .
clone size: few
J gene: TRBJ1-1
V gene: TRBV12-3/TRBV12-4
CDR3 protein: CASSFSSEAFF
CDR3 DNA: TGTGCCAGCAGTTTTTCCAGTGAAGCTTTCTTT

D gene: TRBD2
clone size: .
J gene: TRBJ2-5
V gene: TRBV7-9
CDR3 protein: CASSSSGSAETQYF
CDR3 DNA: TGTGCCAGCAGCAGTAGCGGGAGTGCGGAGACCCAGTACTTC

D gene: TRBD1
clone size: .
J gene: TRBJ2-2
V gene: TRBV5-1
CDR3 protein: CASTKGTGLSTGELFF
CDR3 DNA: TGCGCCAGCACGAAGGGGACAGGGCTTAGCACCGGGGAGCTGTTTTTT